This passage covers 16 T cell receptor beta chains from one sample sequenced in a study of response to subunit inactivated influenza vaccine. In TCRdb, the RT-PCR reads were re-called with MiXCR into one record per CDR3 protein. Among about 530,000 distinct CDR3 sequences listed, 10% to 15% were seen once. This specimen consisted of PBMCs from blood, obtained more than 35 days after vaccination. Receptors originate from a man between 50 and 59 years old who received an inactivated influenza vaccine.

A few counts support this clonotype. This chain connects TRBV10-1 to TRBJ2-3; 8 bases are a match to TRBD1. Germline CDR1 and CDR2: WNHNN and SYGVQD (reference sequence). CDR3 length: 17 amino acids. V was pared by 2 bases and J by 0 bases, with 7 bases of the junction left unmatched. The CDR3: CASSEPGQGPSTDTQYF. CDR3 sequence (DNA): TGCGCCAGCAGTGAGCCCGGACAGGGACCTAGCACAGATACGCAGTATTTT.

This clonotype was recorded at least ten times. This chain connects TRBV5-6 to TRBJ2-1, with D hard to call. The length of the CDR3 is 16 residues. The germline CDR1 and CDR2 sequences are SGHDT and YYEEEE. Trimming took 2 bases from V and 0 from J, leaving 12 bases between them. CDR3 residues: CASSFRAPNSYNEQFF. CDR3 bases: TGTGCCAGCAGCTTTAGGGCCCCCAACTCCTACAATGAGCAGTTCTTC. Combining the CDR3 with reference TRBV5-6 and TRBJ2-1 gives the whole variable domain DAGVTQSPTHLIKTRGQQVTLRCSPKSGHDTVSWYQQALGQGPQFIFQYYEEEERQRGNFPDRFSGHQFPNYSSELNVNALLLGDSALYLCASSFRAPNSYNEQFFGPGTRLTVL.

This clonotype appeared many times. The chain combines TRBV20-1 with TRBJ2-3; 9 bases are a match to TRBD2. Per the germline V gene, CDR1 is DFQATT and CDR2 is SNEGSKA (reference sequence). The CDR3 has 16 amino acids. The V segment lost 0 bases and the J segment 8 bases; nucleotides outside the gene matches: 12. CDR3 DNA sequence: TGCAGTGCTAGAGATAGGGCGGGAGGGCTGTACAGTACGCAGTATTTT. Amino acid sequence: CSARDRAGGLYSTQYF.

This chain links TRBV20-1 with TRBJ2-3; TRBD2 matches at 9 bases. The V segment lost 0 bases and the J segment 5 bases; nucleotides outside the gene matches: 9. This CDR3 has 16 amino acids. Per germline, CDR1 DFQATT and CDR2 SNEGSKA (reference sequence). As DNA, the CDR3 is TGCAGTGCTAGAGACTGGGGCGGGAGGGCTGGAGATACGCAGTATTTT. Translated, it gives CSARDWGGRAGDTQYF.

The chain employs TRBV15 and TRBJ2-1; weak D call: TRBD1 (5 bases). Trimming stripped 0 bases from V and 5 bases from J, with 8 bases between. CDR3 length equals 14 residues. The germline V gene has CDR1 LNHNV and CDR2 YYDKDF (reference sequence). The CDR3 loop is CATSRDRQNNEQFF. DNA of the CDR3: TGTGCCACCAGCAGAGATCGACAGAACAATGAGCAGTTCTTC.

The V and J genes are TRBV9 and TRBJ2-3; 11 positions agree with TRBD2. The CDR3 covers 15 residues. The germline V gene has CDR1 SGDLS and CDR2 YYNGEE. J lost 6 bases, V lost 2 bases, and 5 bases had no gene match. CDR3 in amino acids: CASSVSGRGQDTQYF. CDR3 nucleotide sequence: TGTGCCAGCAGCGTTAGCGGGAGGGGGCAGGATACGCAGTATTTT.

The rearrangement uses TRBV18 and TRBJ1-4; D ambiguous. This CDR3 region has 12 residues. V was pared by 2 bases and J by 2 bases, with 0 bases between. Germline loops: CDR1 KGHSH, CDR2 LQKENI. CDR3 in amino acids: CASSPTNEKLFF. CDR3 nucleotide sequence: TGTGCCAGCTCACCAACTAATGAAAAACTGTTTTTT.

This chain joins TRBV14 and TRBJ2-1; tentative D call: TRBD2 (7 bases). Germline CDR1 SGHDN, CDR2 FVKESK. V dropped 4 bases and J dropped 2 bases, with 15 bases sitting between them. The CDR3 covers 16 residues. CDR3 loop: CASSRGASGPYNEQFF. For the CDR3, the DNA is TGTGCCAGCAGCCGGGGGGCTAGCGGACCCTACAATGAGCAGTTCTTC.

This clonotype was counted ten times or more. This chain links TRBV12-3 or TRBV12-4 with TRBJ2-7; 7 nucleotides match TRBD1. This CDR3 region has 14 residues. J gave up 3 bases and V 4 bases, and 6 bases lay outside the gene matches. CDR3 nucleotide sequence: TGTGCCAGCAGTTCGACCCGGGACAGCTACGAGCAGTACTTC. It yields the protein CASSSTRDSYEQYF.

As DNA, the CDR3 is TGTGCCAGCAGCCATGACCTGGCGTCCTCCGGGGAGCTGTTTTTT. Translating it yields CASSHDLASSGELFF. The chain carries TRBV7-8 and TRBJ2-2; D remains unclear. The V gene lost 5 bases and the J gene lost 6 bases, with 16 bases spanning the gap. The germline V gene encodes CDR1 SGHVS and CDR2 FQNEAQ. CDR3 length equals 15 residues.

This clonotype was seen more than once but under ten times. V usage is TRBV7-2 and J usage is TRBJ1-4; D is undetermined. Looked up from germline, CDR1 is SGHTA and CDR2 is FQGNSA. The germline V and J ends were trimmed by 5 bases and 1 base, with 8 bases remaining between them. The CDR3 has 14 amino acids. For the CDR3, the DNA is TGTGCCAGCAGCCCAGCGGTAACTAATGAAAAACTGTTTTTT. Translation gives CASSPAVTNEKLFF.

This chain uses TRBV4-1 with TRBJ2-2, with 7 positions matching TRBD1. CDR1 MGHRA and CDR2 YSYEKL come from the germline V gene. The CDR3 spans 16 residues. With V trimmed by 2 bases and J by 5 bases, 8 bases remained unmatched. This CDR3 is CASSQYSGTETGELFF. For the CDR3, the DNA is TGCGCCAGCAGCCAATATTCCGGGACAGAGACCGGGGAGCTGTTTTTT.

This clonotype was found many times. The chain recombines TRBV11-2 with TRBJ2-1; D is perhaps TRBD2 (5 bases). CDR1 and CDR2 from the germline V gene are SGHAT and FQNNGV. The CDR3 contains 14 residues. Between the trimmed V and J ends, which lost 0 bases and 7 bases, there was a span of 10 bases. The CDR3 DNA sequence: TGTGCCAGCAGCTTAGATCTAGCCTTAAATGAGCAGTTCTTC. Amino acids: CASSLDLALNEQFF.

This clonotype was observed a few times. This chain uses TRBV11-2 with TRBJ2-1; D is uncertain. The CDR3 contains 15 residues. Germline V gene sequence: CDR1 SGHAT, CDR2 FQNNGV. V was trimmed by 1 base and J by 8 bases, leaving 15 bases between them. The CDR3 protein is CASSLGLGLRDEQFF. CDR3 DNA sequence: TGTGCCAGCAGCTTAGGGTTGGGTCTACGCGATGAGCAGTTCTTC.

This clonotype appeared many times. The J gene is TRBJ2-1, the V gene TRBV12-3 or TRBV12-4; 8 bases are shared with TRBD1. The V segment lost 6 bases and the J segment 6 bases; nucleotides outside the gene matches: 13. This CDR3 is 16 amino acids long. CDR3 region: CASSFHGTGNINEQFF. CDR3 nucleotides: TGTGCCAGCAGCTTTCACGGGACAGGCAATATCAATGAGCAGTTCTTC.

At least ten counts were recorded for this clonotype. J is TRBJ2-3 and V is TRBV20-1; D unclear. Per germline, CDR1 DFQATT and CDR2 SNEGSKA (reference sequence). The V gene lost 3 bases and the J gene lost 2 bases, with 15 bases spanning the gap. The CDR3 is 15 amino acids. The CDR3 coding sequence is TGCAGTGCTAGTTCACGCAATTGGTACACAGATACGCAGTATTTT. Translating it yields CSASSRNWYTDTQYF.